The table lists the clone carrying this T cell receptor (beta chain) with many counts. The antigen remains unidentified. This CDR3 has 15 residues. V lost 2 bases and J lost 4, with 15 bases in between. In germline, CDR1 is MNHEY, CDR2 SVGEGT. This record belongs to a study of Graves' ophthalmopathy and Graves' hyperthyroidism. General observations from the study: The model flagged ophthalmopathy progression at 65% to 71% sensitivity and under 75% specificity.

RNA transcripts served as template for amplifying TCR beta CDR3 sequences. An initial RT-PCR round employing HTBI primers preceded a second-round multiplex PCR. A single record per CDR3 protein comes from TCRdb applying MiXCR to the multiplex PCR reads. This table has 200,000 to 250,000 distinct CDR3 sequences, approximately 29% appearing once. The TCR sequence derives from a man between 50 and 59 years old with Graves' ophthalmopathy. This chain connects TRBV6-2 or TRBV6-3 to TRBJ2-7, with D tentatively TRBD2 (6 bases). Sequencing was carried out using peripheral blood. CDR3 DNA sequence: TGTGCCAGCAGTTACGTCGCTAGCGTTTTGTACGAGCAGTACTTC. It encodes CASSYVASVLYEQYF.